The TCR beta chain under discussion was sequenced for a study of Ad26.COV2.S vaccination and SARS-CoV-2 variants. Study-level points and caveats: Vaccinated individuals (as opposed to placebo recipients) had higher spike-specific TCR breadth.

A word on this clone: Its specificity is unknown.

The length of the CDR3 is 15 residues. Germline V gene lookup returns CDR1 SGHTA and CDR2 FQGNSA. Trimming took off 6 bases at V and 1 base at J, with 16 bases between the two ends. Sequenced by immunoSEQ multiplex PCR; TCRdb stores in-frame clones only, minus some. The table includes some 410,000 clones, around 92% detected once. The treatment was: roughly 19 received Ad26.COV2.S at low or high dose, single or two shots; five or six received placebo; per-sample allocation not given. Each sample was drawn 63 days after the first injection (of vaccine or placebo). The specimen comprised peripheral blood, sampled in a trial of Ad26.COV2.S vaccine versus placebo. J is TRBJ2-7 and V is TRBV7-2; D is possibly TRBD1 (6 bases). The TCR originated in a person aged 18 to 65 who received the Ad26.COV2.S COVID-19 vaccine or a placebo. CDR3 protein: CASSPGQINSYEQYF. CDR3 nucleotides: TGTGCCAGCAGTCCCGGACAGATCAATTCCTACGAGCAGTACTTC.